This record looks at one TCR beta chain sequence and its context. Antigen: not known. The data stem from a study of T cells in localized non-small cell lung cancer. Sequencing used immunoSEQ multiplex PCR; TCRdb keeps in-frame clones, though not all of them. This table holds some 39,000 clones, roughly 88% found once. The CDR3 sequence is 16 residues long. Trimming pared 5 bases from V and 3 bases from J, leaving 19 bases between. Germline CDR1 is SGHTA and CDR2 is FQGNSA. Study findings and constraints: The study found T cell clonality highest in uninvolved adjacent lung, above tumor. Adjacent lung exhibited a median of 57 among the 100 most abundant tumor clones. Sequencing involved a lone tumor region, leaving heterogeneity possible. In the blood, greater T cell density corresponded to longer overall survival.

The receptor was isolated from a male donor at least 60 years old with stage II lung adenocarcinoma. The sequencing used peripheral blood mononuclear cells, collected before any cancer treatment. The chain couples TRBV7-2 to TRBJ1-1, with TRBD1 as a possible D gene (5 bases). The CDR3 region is CASSPESMAGYTEAFF. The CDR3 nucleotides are TGTGCCAGCAGCCCGGAGTCGATGGCAGGGTACACTGAAGCTTTCTTT.